This entry concerns a single T cell receptor (beta chain). Its target is not known. The CDR3 spans 13 residues. Trimming stripped 4 bases from V and 2 bases from J, with 11 bases between. Germline assignment: CDR1 SQVTM and CDR2 ANQGSEA. The data derive from a study of beta chain features in type 1 diabetes. Study observations and caveats: Significant though moderate, a shortening of TCRB CDR3s appeared in all four CD4+ subsets of Type 1 diabetes patients.

As every portion of the isolated RNA was reverse transcribed, the sequencing read expressed TCRB transcripts. Repertoires were generated with immunoSEQ multiplex PCR, while TCRdb's copy carries only in-frame clones and drops some. The sample records more than 550,000 clones, roughly an eighth being singletons. This TCR was sampled from a man younger than 35 with type 1 diabetes. The sample comprised naive CD4+ T cells from blood. This sequence joins TRBV29-1 and TRBJ1-1, with D unresolved. CDR3 sequence: CSVVSSINTEAFF. The CDR3 nucleotides read TGCAGCGTTGTTAGCAGTATCAACACTGAAGCTTTCTTT.